This T cell receptor (beta chain) was retrieved from a study of blood T cell repertoires in COVID-19. About the study: The cDNA or gDNA used as material had been derived from T cells, B-cell-depleted T cells, or PBMCs.

Study members were between roughly 18 and 89 years old and lived in 25 or so US regions. Each participant's cohort was designated according to participant-reported clinical history. From germline, CDR1 is SGHRS and CDR2 YFSETQ. Losses at the gene ends were 3 bases for V and 9 bases for J; bases not matched to a gene: 2. The length of the CDR3 is 13 residues. Authors' processing steps: Amplifying reference gene primers gave estimates of nucleated cell counts. Using immunoSEQ multiplex PCR, the repertoire was profiled, and TCRdb retains in-frame clones only, with some absent. V, J and clone size are taken as reported in that table, and D and trimming were inferred from the DNA itself. The table lists fewer than 400,000 clones, 85% to 95% of them singletons.

The sequence derives from a woman in her 30s who had been exposed to COVID-19. Sequencing was carried out using PBMCs or T cells enriched from blood (not recorded which). This sequence joins TRBV5-1 and TRBJ1-6; TRBD1 matches 8 bases. CDR3 DNA: TGCGCCAGCAGCTGGGACAGGTCTTCACCCCTCCACTTT. Residues: CASSWDRSSPLHF.